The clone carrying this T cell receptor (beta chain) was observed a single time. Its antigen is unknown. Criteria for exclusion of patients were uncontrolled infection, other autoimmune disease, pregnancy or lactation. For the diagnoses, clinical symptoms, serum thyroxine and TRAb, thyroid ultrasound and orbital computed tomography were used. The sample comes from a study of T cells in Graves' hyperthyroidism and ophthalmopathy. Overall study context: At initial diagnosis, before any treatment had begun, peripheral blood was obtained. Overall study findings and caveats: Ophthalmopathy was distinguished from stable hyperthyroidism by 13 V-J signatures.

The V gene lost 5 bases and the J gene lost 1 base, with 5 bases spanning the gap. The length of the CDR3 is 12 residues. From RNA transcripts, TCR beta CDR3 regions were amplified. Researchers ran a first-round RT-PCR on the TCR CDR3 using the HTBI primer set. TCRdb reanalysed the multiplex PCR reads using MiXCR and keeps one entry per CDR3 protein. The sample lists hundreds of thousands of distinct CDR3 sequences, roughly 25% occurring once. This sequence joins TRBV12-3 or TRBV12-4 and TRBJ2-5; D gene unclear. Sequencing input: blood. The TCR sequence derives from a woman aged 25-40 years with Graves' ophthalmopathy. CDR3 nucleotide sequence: TGTGCCAGCAGTGTTACCCAAGAGACCCAGTACTTC. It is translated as CASSVTQETQYF.